Sequencing of this T cell receptor (beta chain) was carried out in a study of persistence of HIV-infected CD4 T cells. V was pared by 1 base and J by 11 bases, with 4 bases of the junction left unmatched. CDR3 length equals 12 residues. Sequencing used immunoSEQ version 4 in survey mode. Template was genomic DNA at about 9.3 ng/uL, with up to roughly 1 ug used per sample. Clones were sequenced by immunoSEQ multiplex PCR, and TCRdb holds only the in-frame ones, with some missing. The data hold approximately 35,000 clones, with 82% observed a single time. As regards this clone: Its cognate antigen is unknown.

The stimulus was an HIV-1 Gag 15-mer peptide pool, about 1 ug/peptide/mL. CD40L-negative CD69-negative CD45RO-high memory CD4+ T cells were sorted as populations depleted of antigen-responding cells. Adults with HIV-1 started suppressive ART while chronically infected. Sequenced here: cultured CD4+ T cells from PBMCs, sampled from a patient who received antiretroviral therapy. V gene TRBV12-3 or TRBV12-4 combines with J gene TRBJ1-1; TRBD1 matches at 7 bases. The clonotype comes from an adult with HIV. The donor label of this sample is uncertain. For the CDR3, the DNA is TGTGCCAGCAGTTTAGGACAGGGTAGGGCTTTCTTT. Amino acids: CASSLGQGRAFF.